Below, 21 T cell receptor beta chains from the same sample are listed, as sequenced in a study of cytomegalovirus exposure and HLA in healthy donors. 60 Vbeta and 13 Jbeta primers were used in PCR. Here immunoSEQ multiplex PCR was the method, and the copy in TCRdb shows in-frame clones only, minus some. The table has 200,000 to 250,000 clones, approximately 80% seen once. The sequenced sample was PBMCs. These receptor sequences come from a woman aged 45-60 years in good health and CMV-seropositive.

The chain combines TRBV5-1 with TRBJ2-1; D unclear. This CDR3 comprises 13 residues. V lost 0 bases and J 9 bases, leaving 10 bases between the germline ends. Germline V gene lookup returns CDR1 SGHRS and CDR2 YFSETQ. The chain's CDR3 is CASSLGVASEQFF. The CDR3 region has the DNA TGCGCCAGCAGCTTGGGGGTAGCCTCTGAGCAGTTCTTC.

The chain couples TRBV4-2 to TRBJ1-4, with 7 bases fitting TRBD1. V shed 0 bases and J 7 bases; nucleotides not matched to a gene: 5. The CDR3 is 15 residues long. Germline V lookup: CDR1 LGHNA, CDR2 YNFKEQ. This CDR3 is CASSQDYRGSEKLFF. Here the CDR3 DNA reads TGTGCCAGCAGCCAAGATTACAGGGGAAGTGAAAAACTGTTTTTT.

This chain connects TRBV7-9 to TRBJ1-2; 8 nucleotides align to TRBD1. Trimming removed 4 bases from V and 8 bases from J; junction bases left unmatched: 12. The CDR3 has 15 residues. From germline, CDR1 is SEHNR and CDR2 FQNEAQ (reference sequence). This CDR3 is CASSWGQDPREGYTF. The CDR3 DNA sequence: TGTGCCAGCAGCTGGGGACAGGACCCAAGGGAGGGCTACACCTTC.

The genes are TRBV5-6 and TRBJ1-3, with D possibly TRBD1 on 6 matching bases. The CDR3 has 15 residues. Trimming left V 1 base short and J 1 base short, with 9 bases between. CDR1 is SGHDT, CDR2 YYEEEE, per germline. The CDR3 nucleotides are TGTGCCAGCAGCTTGTATACAGGGTCTGGAAACACCATATATTTT. Amino acid sequence: CASSLYTGSGNTIYF.

The chain links TRBV27 to TRBJ2-5; D gene unclear. The CDR3 extends over 16 amino acids. Trimming left V 5 bases short and J 0 bases short, with 16 bases between. Looked up from germline, CDR1 is MNHEY and CDR2 is SMNVEV (reference sequence). The CDR3 protein is CASSTLPTKYQETQYF. CDR3 DNA: TGTGCCAGCAGTACTCTCCCTACCAAGTACCAAGAGACCCAGTACTTC.

This clone occurred once. V gene TRBV2 combines with J gene TRBJ1-1; TRBD1 agrees at 8 bases. Germline V gene lookup returns CDR1 SNHLY and CDR2 FYNNEI. CDR3 size: 15 residues. V trimming: 6 bases; J trimming: 2 bases; junction bases outside the gene matches: 8. For the CDR3, the DNA is TGTGCCAGCAGAGGCGACAGGGGCAGAAACACTGAAGCTTTCTTT. Its translation: CASRGDRGRNTEAFF.

This chain uses TRBV21-1 with TRBJ1-3; TRBD1 was called by the table and not checked on the DNA. TRBV21-1 is annotated as a pseudogene. The CDR3 covers 16 residues. The CDR3 region is CASSKPGQGSGNTIYF. The CDR3, as DNA: TGTGCCAGCAGCAAGCCGGGACAGGGTTCTGGAAACACCATATATTTT.

The chain couples TRBV28 to TRBJ2-2, with TRBD2 as a possible D gene (5 bases). Germline values: CDR1 MDHEN, CDR2 SYDVKM. V was shortened by 5 bases and J by 6 bases, with 10 bases between the two germline ends. The CDR3 has 13 amino acids. The CDR3 spells CASSTEEAGELFF. CDR3 bases: TGTGCCAGCAGTACAGAGGAGGCCGGGGAGCTGTTTTTT.

This clone was recorded a few times. The rearrangement links TRBV29-1 to TRBJ1-1; the D is unclear. CDR1 is SQVTM and CDR2 is ANQGSEA in the germline V gene. The CDR3 spans 9 residues. The V end lost 8 bases, the J end lost 6 bases, and 7 bases lay between the germline ends. The chain's CDR3 is CSYLPEAFF. The CDR3 DNA reads as TGCAGCTATCTCCCTGAAGCTTTCTTT.

The chain carries TRBV19 and TRBJ2-1; TRBD1 might be the D (6 bases). The length of the CDR3 is 11 residues. Trimming removed 10 bases from V and 9 bases from J, with 13 bases in between. Germline V lookup: CDR1 LNHDA, CDR2 SQIVND (reference sequence). This chain's CDR3 is CATQGFREQFF. The CDR3 DNA sequence: TGTGCCACTCAGGGGTTTCGTGAGCAGTTCTTC.

This clone has a handful of counts. The CDR3 loop is CASSPPGQNKAFF. CDR3 DNA sequence: TGTGCCAGCAGTCCCCCGGGACAAAACAAAGCTTTCTTT. V is TRBV6-1 and J is TRBJ1-1; D may be TRBD1 (6 bases). The V gene lost 5 bases and the J gene lost 9 bases, with 16 bases spanning the gap. The CDR3 runs to 13 residues. CDR1 MNHNS and CDR2 SASEGT come from the germline V gene.

This rearrangement joins TRBV6-1 to TRBJ2-7; a possible D gene is TRBD2 (6 bases). The V end lost 5 bases, the J end lost 0 bases, and 14 bases lay between the germline ends. Germline V gene lookup returns CDR1 MNHNS and CDR2 SASEGT. This CDR3 is 15 amino acids long. CDR3 bases: TGTGCCAGCAGTACCCGGGACGGGAGCTCCTACGAGCAGTACTTC. The encoded protein is CASSTRDGSSYEQYF.

This chain connects TRBV11-1 to TRBJ2-3; a weak D match, TRBD2 (6 bases). CDR3 length: 16 amino acids. Trimming pared 3 bases from V and 7 bases from J, leaving 20 bases between. The germline V gene has CDR1 SGHAT and CDR2 FQDESV (reference sequence). The CDR3 spells CASSFGTHAGVNTQYF. The CDR3 DNA reads as TGTGCCAGCAGCTTCGGGACTCACGCTGGAGTGAATACGCAGTATTTT.

V is TRBV4-3 and J is TRBJ1-1; 9 positions match TRBD1. CDR3 length: 15 amino acids. The V gene's germline CDR1 is LGHNA and CDR2 YSLEER. V lost 0 bases and J lost 3; bases outside the gene matches: 2. CDR3 coding DNA: TGCGCCAGCAGCCAAGATAGGACAGGGGACACTGAAGCTTTCTTT. Encoded protein: CASSQDRTGDTEAFF.

The rearrangement joins TRBV4-1 to TRBJ2-3, with 7 nucleotides matching TRBD2. The CDR3 is 15 residues long. V trimming: 2 bases; J trimming: 2 bases; junction bases outside the gene matches: 4. From germline, CDR1 is MGHRA and CDR2 YSYEKL. The chain's CDR3 is CASSQSSGATDTQYF. The CDR3 coding sequence is TGCGCCAGCAGCCAATCAAGCGGGGCCACAGATACGCAGTATTTT.

This clone was seen a few times. V gene TRBV29-1 combines with J gene TRBJ1-1; TRBD1 matches at 8 bases. The CDR3 loop spans 12 amino acids. From germline, CDR1 is SQVTM and CDR2 ANQGSEA. V lost 7 bases to trimming and J lost 1 base; unmatched junction nucleotides: 2. The CDR3 nucleotides are TGCAGCGGGGACAGGACGAACACTGAAGCTTTCTTT. It yields the protein CSGDRTNTEAFF.

The V gene is TRBV4-1, the J gene TRBJ1-1; 7 bases match TRBD1. Germline CDR1 MGHRA, CDR2 YSYEKL. V gave up 0 bases and J gave up 8 bases; unmatched junction bases: 9. This CDR3 region has 15 residues. The CDR3 bases are TGCGCCAGCAGCCAAGATAAAGCCCGACAGGGCGAAGCTTTCTTT. This gives the protein CASSQDKARQGEAFF.

The rearrangement links TRBV19 to TRBJ2-7, with 8 positions matching TRBD1. J gave up 9 bases and V 5 bases, and 9 bases lay outside the gene matches. CDR1 and CDR2 (germline): LNHDA, SQIVND (reference sequence). This CDR3 region has 13 residues. CDR3 sequence reads: CASSPTGTGWQYF. The CDR3 nucleotides read TGTGCCAGTAGTCCAACCGGGACAGGTTGGCAGTACTTC.

The table lists this clone with a count of one. The rearrangement links TRBV23-1 to TRBJ1-5; a possible D gene is TRBD1 (5 bases). TRBV23-1 is marked as an open reading frame, function uncertain. The CDR3 extends over 15 amino acids. V lost 2 bases, J lost 0 bases, and 8 bases lay in between. The DNA of the CDR3 is TGCGCCAGCAGTCAACCAGGGCGTAGCAATCAGCCCCAGCATTTT. It is translated as CASSQPGRSNQPQHF.

This clone was counted once. The junction departs from the called germline gene at one end, perhaps through a read error. The J gene is TRBJ2-3, the V gene TRBV6-4, with D unclear. CDR1 and CDR2 (germline): MRHNA, SNTAGT. The CDR3 has 13 residues. CDR3 sequence reads: CASSDSLADTQYF. CDR3 coding DNA: TGTGCCAGCAGCGACTCCCTAGCAGATACGCAGTATTTT.

The genes are TRBV18 and TRBJ1-6, with D tentatively TRBD1 (5 bases). The V end was cut by 2 bases, the J end by 7 bases, with 9 bases between. The CDR3 covers 14 residues. Germline V CDR1 and CDR2: KGHSH, LQKENI. In DNA, the CDR3 is TGTGCCAGCTCACCAAGGCAGGGAAATTCACCCCTCCACTTT. Translation: CASSPRQGNSPLHF.